This entry is about one T cell receptor beta chain. The sample comes from a study of blood T cell repertoires in COVID-19. Trimming cost V 6 bases and J 0 bases; bases outside gene matches: 8. This CDR3 spans 15 amino acids. Germline V gives CDR1 LNHDA, CDR2 SQIVND (reference sequence). Data came from immunoSEQ multiplex PCR; TCRdb stores just in-frame clones and leaves some out. The sample consists of tens of thousands of clones, 75% to 90% of them appearing once. The TCR comes from a man in his fifties or sixties with acute or convalescent COVID-19. Source material: peripheral blood. V usage is TRBV19 and J usage is TRBJ2-7; 7 bases are a match to TRBD2. The CDR3 protein is CASSAKSGISYEQYF. For the CDR3, the DNA is TGTGCCAGTAGCGCCAAAAGCGGGATCTCCTACGAGCAGTACTTC. Looking up the rest from reference TRBV19 and TRBJ2-7 gives the full variable domain: DGGITQSPKYLFRKEGQNVTLSCEQNLNHDAMYWYRQDPGQGLRLIYYSQIVNDFQKGDIAEGYSVSREKKESFPLTVTSAQKNPTAFYLCASSAKSGISYEQYFGPGTRLTVT.